This T cell receptor (beta chain) was sequenced in a study of T-cell reconstitution after alpha-beta-depleted transplantation in children. Germline CDR1 is ENHRY and CDR2 is SYGVKD. V was clipped by 3 bases and J by 0 bases, with 9 bases between them. This CDR3 contains 15 residues. A library of TCRbeta sequences, prepared with unique molecular identifiers, was generated. Each CDR3 protein is one row after TCRdb ran MiXCR on the PCR reads. The table records 300,000 or so distinct CDR3 sequences, more than 9% of them present only once. This TCR came from a human donor who donated a stem cell graft to a child with SCID. The chain uses TRBV10-3 and TRBJ1-5, with TRBD1 as a possible D gene (5 bases). Sequenced here: PBMCs from the stem cell graft donor, sampled from the stem cell graft. For the CDR3, the DNA is TGTGCCATCAGTGACACAGGCGGTAGCAATCAGCCCCAGCATTTT. Encoded protein: CAISDTGGSNQPQHF.